The 21 T cell receptor beta chains listed next were all sequenced from one sample in a study of blood T cell repertoires in COVID-19. Assay: immunoSEQ multiplex PCR; the TCRdb copy retains only in-frame clones and omits some. This sample carries 90,000 or so clones, 87% of them seen once, and the ten largest clones take around 19%. Sequenced material: peripheral blood. The receptors stem from a woman in her sixties or seventies with COVID-19, enrolled during active disease.

This sequence joins TRBV2 and TRBJ2-1; 11 positions agree with TRBD2. Germline V CDR1 and CDR2: SNHLY, FYNNEI. The CDR3 has 15 amino acids. Trimming at V came to 6 bases and at J to 1 base, leaving 2 bases not matched to a gene. CDR3 in DNA: TGTGCCAGCAGGGCTAGCGGGGGGTCCTACAATGAGCAGTTCTTC. This gives the protein CASRASGGSYNEQFF.

The chain recombines TRBV18 with TRBJ2-7, with 7 bases matching TRBD1. The germline V gene has CDR1 KGHSH and CDR2 LQKENI. J gave up 4 bases and V 6 bases, and 9 bases lay outside the gene matches. The CDR3 spans 14 residues. This chain's CDR3 is CASSPNRGLYEQYF. The CDR3 DNA reads as TGTGCCAGCTCGCCCAACAGGGGTCTGTACGAGCAGTACTTC.

The CDR3 sequence is CASTQRRNSPLHF. The CDR3 DNA reads as TGTGCCAGCACCCAAAGGCGGAATTCACCCCTCCACTTT. This sequence joins TRBV7-8 and TRBJ1-6; no firm D call. Germline V lookup: CDR1 SGHVS, CDR2 FQNEAQ. With 7 bases removed from V and 7 bases from J, the gap between germline ends came to 11 bases. The CDR3 covers 13 residues.

The rearrangement uses TRBV20-1 and TRBJ2-5, with 9 positions matching TRBD1. This CDR3 has 15 amino acids. V lost 3 bases and J lost 3; bases outside the gene matches: 8. CDR1 and CDR2 from the germline V gene are DFQATT and SNEGSKA (reference sequence). The CDR3 sequence is CSASQRDRAEETQYF. CDR3 coding DNA: TGCAGTGCTAGTCAGAGGGACAGGGCGGAAGAGACCCAGTACTTC.

The chain has TRBV7-2 and TRBJ1-1; D is unresolved. CDR1 and CDR2 from the germline V gene are SGHTA and FQGNSA. V was trimmed by 5 bases and J by 3 bases, leaving 10 bases between them. CDR3 length equals 13 residues. The CDR3 DNA sequence: TGTGCCAGCAGCGGGAGAGGATACACTGAAGCTTTCTTT. This translates into CASSGRGYTEAFF.

V is TRBV10-1 and J is TRBJ1-2; 7 bases align to TRBD1. The V segment lost 6 bases and the J segment 4 bases; nucleotides outside the gene matches: 8. The CDR3 runs to 14 residues. Looked up from germline, CDR1 is WNHNN and CDR2 is SYGVQD (reference sequence). The CDR3 spells CASSGTDKPYGYTF. CDR3 in DNA: TGCGCCAGCAGCGGGACAGACAAACCCTATGGCTACACCTTC.

The genes are TRBV4-3 and TRBJ2-1; 9 nucleotides align to TRBD2. This CDR3 contains 16 residues. Germline assignment: CDR1 LGHNA and CDR2 YSLEER. Trimming at V came to 0 bases and at J to 4 bases, leaving 4 bases not matched to a gene. For the CDR3, the DNA is TGCGCCAGCAGCCAAGAACGGGCGGGGGGGTACAATGAGCAGTTCTTC. Translated: CASSQERAGGYNEQFF.

The V and J genes are TRBV6-2 or TRBV6-3 and TRBJ2-6, with 9 positions matching TRBD2. CDR1 and CDR2 (germline): MNHEY, SVGEGT. With V trimmed by 6 bases and J by 0 bases, 9 bases remained unmatched. The CDR3 contains 18 residues. The CDR3 coding sequence is TGTGCCAGCAGCCCTGAGGTAGCGGGGGCCTCTGGGGCCAACGTCCTGACTTTC. Translated: CASSPEVAGASGANVLTF.

This rearrangement joins TRBV2 to TRBJ2-7, with no clear D. The CDR3 sequence is 14 residues long. Germline assignment: CDR1 SNHLY and CDR2 FYNNEI. V lost 2 bases, J lost 0 bases, and 8 bases lay in between. This CDR3 reads CASSERQASYEQYF. The CDR3 DNA reads TGTGCCAGCAGTGAAAGGCAGGCCTCCTACGAGCAGTACTTC.

This chain joins TRBV19 and TRBJ1-5; 8 bases are shared with TRBD1. The V gene's germline CDR1 is LNHDA and CDR2 SQIVND (reference sequence). Trimming at V came to 3 bases and at J to 6 bases, leaving 10 bases not matched to a gene. The CDR3 is 16 residues long. CDR3 sequence: CASSIGARGLVQPQHF. CDR3 sequence (DNA): TGTGCCAGTAGTATTGGGGCCAGGGGGCTGGTTCAGCCCCAGCATTTT. The full variable domain, its missing parts supplied by reference TRBV19 and TRBJ1-5, is DGGITQSPKYLFRKEGQNVTLSCEQNLNHDAMYWYRQDPGQGLRLIYYSQIVNDFQKGDIAEGYSVSREKKESFPLTVTSAQKNPTAFYLCASSIGARGLVQPQHFGDGTRLSIL.

This clone showed up just a few times. The rearrangement joins TRBV7-2 to TRBJ2-7; 7 bases fit TRBD2. Germline CDR1 and CDR2: SGHTA and FQGNSA. V was clipped by 1 base and J by 3 bases; unmatched bases: 6. The length of the CDR3 is 15 residues. The CDR3 is CASSLGSAGVYEQYF. CDR3 DNA: TGTGCCAGCAGCTTAGGATCGGCGGGGGTCTACGAGCAGTACTTC.

The genes are TRBV5-1 and TRBJ1-2; 12 bases match TRBD1. Germline CDR1 is SGHRS and CDR2 is YFSETQ. The J segment lost 7 bases and the V segment lost 4 bases, leaving 5 bases of the junction unmatched. This CDR3 region has 14 residues. The CDR3 coding sequence is TGCGCCAGCAGCCCGGGACAGGGGGCGGGTGGCTACACCTTC. Amino acids: CASSPGQGAGGYTF. The complete variable domain, with remaining parts taken from reference TRBV5-1 and TRBJ1-2, reads KAGVTQTPRYLIKTRGQQVTLSCSPISGHRSVSWYQQTPGQGLQFLFEYFSETQRNKGNFPGRFSGRQFSNSRSEMNVSTLELGDSALYLCASSPGQGAGGYTFGSGTRLTVV.

This clone was detected only once. The chain employs TRBV9 and TRBJ2-3; no definite D call. Germline loops: CDR1 SGDLS, CDR2 YYNGEE. V lost 2 bases and J 2 bases, leaving 15 bases between the germline ends. The CDR3 length is 16 residues. Written as DNA, the CDR3 is TGTGCCAGCAGCGTGAGGCCATTTACACACACAGATACGCAGTATTTT. It translates to CASSVRPFTHTDTQYF.

This clone has more than one count but fewer than ten. The chain couples TRBV7-2 to TRBJ1-6; TRBD1 agrees at 9 bases. Trimming took 1 base from V and 7 from J; bases not matched to a gene: 5. This CDR3 has 16 amino acids. In germline, CDR1 is SGHTA, CDR2 FQGNSA. In nucleotides, the CDR3 is TGTGCCAGCAGCTTAGGGGGGACAGGGATGAATTCACCCCTCCACTTT. This encodes CASSLGGTGMNSPLHF.

The CDR3 bases are TGTGCCAGCGTGCGGGGGACAGGGGGCGGAGAGACCCAGTACTTC. This encodes CASVRGTGGGETQYF. The gene calls are TRBV2 and TRBJ2-5; 12 positions agree with TRBD1. Germline values: CDR1 SNHLY, CDR2 FYNNEI. This CDR3 comprises 15 residues. V gave up 8 bases and J gave up 4 bases; unmatched junction bases: 8.

The J gene is TRBJ1-2, the V gene TRBV19; D perhaps matches TRBD1 (6 bases). V lost 7 bases and J lost 2, with 17 bases in between. This CDR3 has 15 amino acids. CDR1 is LNHDA, CDR2 SQIVND, per germline (reference sequence). This CDR3 is CASTGGIGSNYGYTF. CDR3 nucleotides: TGTGCCAGTACGGGGGGCATAGGATCCAACTATGGCTACACCTTC.

The chain uses TRBV4-2 and TRBJ2-3, with 9 positions matching TRBD2. The CDR3 is 17 residues long. The germline V gene encodes CDR1 LGHNA and CDR2 YNFKEQ. The V segment lost 0 bases and the J segment 1 base; nucleotides outside the gene matches: 5. The CDR3 sequence: CASSQDWASGGTDTQYF. CDR3 DNA: TGTGCCAGCAGCCAAGATTGGGCTAGCGGGGGCACAGATACGCAGTATTTT.

This clone was found once. The CDR3 here is CASSQGRELNYGYTF. Here the CDR3 DNA reads TGTGCCAGCAGCCAAGGCCGGGAACTCAACTATGGCTACACCTTC. V is TRBV4-2 and J is TRBJ1-2; D remains ambiguous. Trimming shortened V by 1 base and J by 2 bases, and 11 bases separated the two germline ends. The CDR3 runs to 15 residues. Germline CDR1 LGHNA, CDR2 YNFKEQ.

The chain links TRBV30 to TRBJ1-2; 7 bases are shared with TRBD1. Germline CDR1 reads GTSNPN; CDR2 reads SVGIG (reference sequence). The ends lost 0 bases at V and 8 bases at J; junction bases unmatched: 6. This CDR3 region has 13 residues. CDR3 in DNA: TGTGCCTGGAGTGTACAGGGGACGAGGGGCTACACCTTC. Translation: CAWSVQGTRGYTF.

The V and J genes are TRBV7-6 and TRBJ1-1, with 7 bases that match TRBD1. This CDR3 is 14 amino acids long. The V segment lost 5 bases and the J segment 3 bases; nucleotides outside the gene matches: 6. Germline assignment: CDR1 SGHVS and CDR2 FNYEAQ. CDR3 in amino acids: CASSPGDSHTEAFF. In DNA, the CDR3 is TGTGCCAGCAGCCCCGGGGACAGTCACACTGAAGCTTTCTTT.

The sample holds one count of this clone. The rearrangement links TRBV5-1 to TRBJ1-5; 7 positions agree with TRBD1. Germline V lookup: CDR1 SGHRS, CDR2 YFSETQ. The ends lost 4 bases at V and 6 bases at J; junction bases unmatched: 7. The CDR3 is 14 residues long. CDR3: CASSPGTAVQPQHF. The CDR3 DNA reads TGCGCCAGCAGCCCGGGGACAGCAGTTCAGCCCCAGCATTTT.